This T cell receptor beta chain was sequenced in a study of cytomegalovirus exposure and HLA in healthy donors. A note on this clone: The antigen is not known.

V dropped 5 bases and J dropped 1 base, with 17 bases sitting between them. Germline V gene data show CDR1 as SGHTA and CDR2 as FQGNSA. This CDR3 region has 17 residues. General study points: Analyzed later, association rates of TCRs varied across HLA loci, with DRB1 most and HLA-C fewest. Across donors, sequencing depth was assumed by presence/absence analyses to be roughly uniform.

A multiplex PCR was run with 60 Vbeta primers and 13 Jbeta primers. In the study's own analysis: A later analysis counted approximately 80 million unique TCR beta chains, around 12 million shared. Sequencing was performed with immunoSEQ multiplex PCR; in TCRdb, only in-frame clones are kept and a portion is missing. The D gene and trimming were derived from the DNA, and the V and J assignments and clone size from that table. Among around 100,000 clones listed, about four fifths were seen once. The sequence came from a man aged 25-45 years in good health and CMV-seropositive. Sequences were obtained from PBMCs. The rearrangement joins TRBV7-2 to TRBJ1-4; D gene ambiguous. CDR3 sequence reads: CASSPLPLGLTNEKLFF. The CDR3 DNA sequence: TGTGCCAGCAGCCCACTCCCGCTCGGGTTAACTAATGAAAAACTGTTTTTT.